The present T cell receptor beta chain was sequenced within a study of CXCR3-negative and CXCR3-positive naive CD8 T cells. Study overall: Sequencing yielded about 150 million TRB reads, roughly 1.5 +/- 0.3 million per library.

In germline, CDR1 is SQVTM, CDR2 ANQGSEA. The CDR3 consists of 14 residues. The study, taken as a whole, reports: For memory CD8+ cells diversity was much lower, but both naive subsets had comparably high diversity. Naive CXCR3-negative cells resembled naive CXCR3-positive cells in TRBV-TRBJ usage; memory cells differed.

The authors prepared UMI-labeled TRB cDNA libraries by 5' RACE. TCRdb reprocessed the 5' RACE reads; each CDR3 protein has one entry and no DNA is given. The sample's table shows 100,000 to 150,000 distinct CDR3 sequences. Notes on this clonotype: Its target is unknown.

Within the CD8+ T cell compartment, naive cells were CD45RO-CCR7+CD27+CD95-. This sequence was found in a human donor in good health. Some clones in this sample may be carry-over from other donors' samples. The sequenced material came from naive CXCR3- CD8+ T cells from blood. Regarding subset: CD45RO-CCR7+CD27+CD95- naive CD8+ T cells lacking CXCR3 (TNR3-). This rearrangement joins TRBV29-1 to TRBJ2-7; TCRdb indicates TRBD1, and absent DNA this call remains unverified. CDR3 region: CSVEDRDIDYEQYF.